This TCR beta chain was captured by sequencing in a study of shared clonotypes between healthy human individuals. Unmatched junction bases numbered 7, after V lost 3 bases and J lost 12 bases. The CDR3 is 13 amino acids. The V gene's germline CDR1 is SGHDT and CDR2 YYEEEE. Assay used: immunoSEQ multiplex PCR; TCRdb lists only in-frame clones, some missing. The repertoire consists of approximately 980,000 clones, with 60% to 85% occurring once and the leading ten covering roughly 1.5%. The TCR originated in a man between 18 and 29 years old in good health. What was sequenced was memory CD4+ T cells sorted from blood. Subset here: CD45RA-negative fraction. The V and J genes are TRBV5-6 and TRBJ2-1, with 9 bases matching TRBD1. The CDR3 spells CASSSPGQGRQFF. As DNA, the CDR3 is TGTGCCAGCAGCTCACCGGGACAGGGACGGCAGTTCTTC.